A selection of T cell receptor beta chains follows, all from one sample in a study of cytomegalovirus exposure and HLA in healthy donors. Sequenced by immunoSEQ multiplex PCR; TCRdb stores in-frame clones only, minus some. The sample lists about 130,000 clones, more than 70% occurring once. Sequenced: PBMCs. These receptors all stem from a man under 40 in good health and CMV-seronegative. Both conserved end residues are trimmed from each CDR3.

v_gene: TRBV6-4
j_gene: TRBJ2-1
CDR3aa: ASSLQEDNEQF

v_gene: TRBV7-7
j_gene: TRBJ2-1
CDR3aa: ASSRTSGTPNEQF

v_gene: TRBV15
j_gene: TRBJ2-7
CDR3aa: ATSLRDSSYEQY

v_gene: TRBV7-9
j_gene: TRBJ2-3
CDR3aa: ASSSTRTVTDTQY

v_gene: TRBV19
j_gene: TRBJ2-2
CDR3aa: ASSLTGSGELF

v_gene: TRBV7-2
j_gene: TRBJ2-1
CDR3aa: ASSPEGVYYNEQF

v_gene: TRBV5-1
j_gene: TRBJ1-1
CDR3aa: ASSLVGADTEAF

v_gene: TRBV15
j_gene: TRBJ1-5
CDR3aa: ATRTGTESNQPQH

v_gene: TRBV9
j_gene: TRBJ2-1
CDR3aa: ASSLGTGDINEQF

v_gene: TRBV5-4
j_gene: TRBJ2-7
CDR3aa: ASSFLRQGRQY

v_gene: TRBV10-3
j_gene: TRBJ2-7
CDR3aa: AISETRDSPYEQY

v_gene: TRBV11-3
j_gene: TRBJ2-4
CDR3aa: ASSQTSQGGIQY

v_gene: TRBV5-4
j_gene: TRBJ2-5
CDR3aa: ASSLFMGTSAETQY

v_gene: TRBV18
j_gene: TRBJ1-5
CDR3aa: ASSPPGMQPQH

v_gene: TRBV4-2
j_gene: TRBJ1-4
CDR3aa: ASSYRDSNEKLF

v_gene: TRBV4-1
j_gene: TRBJ2-3
CDR3aa: ASSQVAASTDTQY